Below are 32 T cell receptor beta chains sequenced from a single sample in a study of post-analysis software for immune sequencing data. Unique molecular identifiers were present in the TCR beta cDNA libraries. From the PCR reads, TCRdb called clonotypes with MiXCR, one entry per CDR3 protein. The sample carries approximately 690,000 distinct CDR3 sequences, roughly three fifths recorded once. Antigen specificity for these receptors is unknown. Study outcomes and limitations: The study found TRBV5-6, TRBV5-1 and TRBV20-1 among roughly 5 TRBV segments more frequent in patients than controls.

The specimen was blood. Every receptor here comes from a girl under 10 years old with multiple sclerosis.

The chain has TRBV27 and TRBJ1-1; D uncertain. Per the germline V gene, CDR1 is MNHEY and CDR2 is SMNVEV (reference sequence). V was cut by 3 bases and J by 7 bases, with 12 bases left in between. The CDR3 consists of 13 residues. DNA of the CDR3: TGTGCCAGCAGTTTCTATTCGGGGATTGAAGCTTTCTTT. Encoded protein: CASSFYSGIEAFF.

The CDR3 sequence: CASSEDPLSTEAFF. The CDR3, as DNA: TGTGCCAGCAGCGAGGACCCTTTGTCCACTGAAGCTTTCTTT. V gene TRBV9 combines with J gene TRBJ1-1; D remains ambiguous. This CDR3 is built from 14 residues. Germline CDR1 and CDR2: SGDLS and YYNGEE. Trimming removed 3 bases at V and 4 bases at J, with 13 bases between.

Only one count was recorded for this clonotype. CDR3 sequence: CASSQDWGPADTQYF. For the CDR3, the DNA is TGTGCCAGCAGCCAAGATTGGGGGCCGGCAGATACGCAGTATTTT. The rearrangement uses TRBV14 and TRBJ2-3, with a possible D match to TRBD1 (6 bases). This CDR3 is 15 amino acids long. The V gene lost 0 bases and the J gene lost 4 bases, with 11 bases spanning the gap. CDR1 is SGHDN, CDR2 FVKESK, per germline.

The chain uses TRBV29-1 and TRBJ2-1; weak D call: TRBD1 (5 bases). Germline CDR1 is SQVTM and CDR2 is ANQGSEA. CDR3 size: 14 residues. The germline V and J ends were trimmed by 4 bases and 6 bases, with 16 bases remaining between them. The CDR3 coding sequence is TGCAGCGTTGTACTAAAGGGGCAGGGCAATGAGCAGTTCTTC. Its protein product is CSVVLKGQGNEQFF.

The chain recombines TRBV12-3 or TRBV12-4 with TRBJ2-1; D may be TRBD1 (6 bases). This CDR3 spans 15 amino acids. Trimming took 4 bases from V and 0 from J, leaving 10 bases between them. This CDR3 is CASSSGQSSYNEQFF. CDR3 DNA sequence: TGTGCCAGCAGTTCTGGACAGAGCTCCTACAATGAGCAGTTCTTC.

V usage is TRBV20-1 and J usage is TRBJ2-1, with 10 nucleotides matching TRBD2. Germline V CDR1 and CDR2: DFQATT, SNEGSKA (reference sequence). The ends lost 3 bases at V and 15 bases at J; junction bases unmatched: 20. The CDR3 length is 16 residues. CDR3 loop: CSASTPLAGEGNGRFF. The CDR3 DNA sequence: TGCAGTGCTAGCACCCCTCTAGCGGGGGAAGGAAATGGGCGGTTCTTC.

The chain recombines TRBV6-5 with TRBJ2-3, with D possibly being TRBD2 (6 bases). V lost 6 bases and J 5 bases, leaving 9 bases between the germline ends. This CDR3 comprises 12 residues. CDR1 is MNHEY and CDR2 is SVGAGI in the germline V gene. The CDR3 spells CASREGGDTQYF. In nucleotides, the CDR3 is TGTGCCAGCAGGGAGGGTGGAGATACGCAGTATTTT.

This clonotype was found a few times. The chain uses TRBV6-1 and TRBJ2-5; D not certain. V was pared by 4 bases and J by 5 bases, with 11 bases between. Germline V CDR1 and CDR2: MNHNS, SASEGT. The CDR3 runs to 13 residues. CDR3 in DNA: TGTGCCAGCAGTGCCCGGCCAAGGGAGACCCAGTACTTC. It encodes CASSARPRETQYF.

This clonotype was detected only a few times. The rearrangement links TRBV29-1 to TRBJ2-3; 8 bases are shared with TRBD2. Germline V gene sequence: CDR1 SQVTM, CDR2 ANQGSEA. The CDR3 length is 14 residues. Trimming removed 7 bases from V and 6 bases from J; junction bases left unmatched: 12. The CDR3 protein is CSAVAGPGSDTQYF. In nucleotides, the CDR3 is TGCAGCGCCGTAGCGGGACCAGGCTCCGATACGCAGTATTTT.

J is TRBJ1-2 and V is TRBV27, with D perhaps TRBD1 (5 bases). CDR1 MNHEY and CDR2 SMNVEV come from the germline V gene (reference sequence). With 5 bases removed from V and 0 bases from J, the gap between germline ends came to 13 bases. There are 15 residues in the CDR3. CDR3 DNA sequence: TGTGCCAGCAGTCTAGGCAGGGACCCTAACTATGGCTACACCTTC. It translates to CASSLGRDPNYGYTF.

This clonotype showed up just once. V is TRBV7-9 and J is TRBJ2-1; TRBD2 matches 7 bases. The CDR3 spans 16 residues. Germline values: CDR1 SEHNR, CDR2 FQNEAQ (reference sequence). Unmatched junction bases numbered 6, after V lost 4 bases and J lost 0 bases. The CDR3 sequence: CASSSQRDLSYNEQFF. In DNA, the CDR3 is TGTGCCAGCAGCTCTCAGCGGGATCTCTCCTACAATGAGCAGTTCTTC.

This clonotype has more than one count but fewer than ten. This rearrangement joins TRBV27 to TRBJ1-5; D gene uncertain. This CDR3 is built from 13 residues. V was cut by 2 bases and J by 5 bases, with 7 bases left in between. CDR1 and CDR2 (germline): MNHEY, SMNVEV (reference sequence). CDR3 sequence: CASSLGRHQPQHF. The CDR3 coding sequence is TGTGCCAGCAGTTTAGGCAGGCATCAGCCCCAGCATTTT.

The chain combines TRBV6-2 or TRBV6-3 with TRBJ1-2; no reliable D call. The ends were cut back, 0 bases at V and 3 bases at J, with 14 bases in the middle. CDR1 MNHEY and CDR2 SVGEGT come from the germline V gene. The CDR3 is 16 amino acids. The CDR3 loop is CASSYSASDPYYGYTF. CDR3 nucleotides: TGTGCCAGCAGTTACTCTGCGTCAGATCCTTACTATGGCTACACCTTC.

CDR3 bases: TGTGCCAGCACCCGGACTAACTATGGCTACACCTTC. Residues: CASTRTNYGYTF. The J gene is TRBJ1-2, the V gene TRBV12-3 or TRBV12-4; no definite D call. V was cut by 7 bases and J by 0 bases, with 6 bases left in between. This CDR3 spans 12 amino acids.

The V gene is TRBV25-1, the J gene TRBJ2-5; D is possibly TRBD1 (5 bases). Deletions cut 2 bases from V and 4 bases from J, with 11 bases between. Germline assignment: CDR1 MGHDK and CDR2 SYGVNS. The CDR3 consists of 14 residues. In DNA, the CDR3 is TGTGCCAGCAGTGAACACCGACAGCTAGAGACCCAGTACTTC. Translated: CASSEHRQLETQYF.

The chain employs TRBV7-9 and TRBJ2-3; D gene unclear. The CDR3 totals 13 residues. With 5 bases removed from V and 5 bases from J, the gap between germline ends came to 11 bases. Per germline, CDR1 SEHNR and CDR2 FQNEAQ (reference sequence). The CDR3 DNA is TGTGCCAGCAGCCCGTCTCGTGGAGATACGCAGTATTTT. Its protein product is CASSPSRGDTQYF.

This clonotype was observed a few times. The CDR3 here is CASSQVRSSGTYEQYF. The CDR3 nucleotides are TGTGCCAGCAGCCAAGTAAGGTCTAGCGGAACCTACGAGCAGTACTTC. The rearrangement links TRBV4-2 to TRBJ2-7; 7 bases agree with TRBD2. The trim removed 1 base at V and 2 bases at J, leaving 8 bases unmatched. CDR1 is LGHNA and CDR2 is YNFKEQ in the germline V gene. The CDR3 has 16 residues.

The chain is built from TRBV4-3 and TRBJ1-2; 7 bases align to TRBD1. V lost 0 bases to trimming and J lost 4 bases; unmatched junction nucleotides: 11. This CDR3 region has 17 residues. CDR1 and CDR2 from the germline V gene are LGHNA and YSLEER. The CDR3 sequence: CASSQDRMDRKAYGYTF. The CDR3 region has the DNA TGCGCCAGCAGCCAAGATAGGATGGACAGGAAGGCCTATGGCTACACCTTC.

This rearrangement joins TRBV6-1 to TRBJ2-3, with 7 bases that match TRBD1. The CDR3 extends over 17 amino acids. The germline V gene encodes CDR1 MNHNS and CDR2 SASEGT. Trimming took 1 base from V and 3 from J; bases not matched to a gene: 10. Here the CDR3 reads CASSEERQGLKTDTQYF. In DNA, the CDR3 is TGTGCCAGCAGTGAAGAAAGACAGGGCTTAAAAACAGATACGCAGTATTTT.

This clonotype was observed a few times. DNA of the CDR3: TGCGCCAGCAGCCCGGACAGGGTTGGGGATGGGGCCAACGTCCTGACTTTC. Translating gives CASSPDRVGDGANVLTF. This chain connects TRBV5-1 to TRBJ2-6, with TRBD1 identical over 8 bases. The CDR3 contains 17 residues. CDR1 is SGHRS and CDR2 is YFSETQ in the germline V gene. After removal of 4 bases from V and 3 bases from J, the junction contained 9 bases not matched to a gene.

The chain has TRBV11-3 and TRBJ2-3; maybe TRBD1 (5 bases). Germline lookup yields CDR1 SGHNT and CDR2 YENEEA. Trimming shortened V by 1 base and J by 2 bases, and 10 bases separated the two germline ends. This CDR3 has 15 residues. The CDR3 nucleotides are TGTGCCAGCAGCTTAGGGGGCGCGTTCACAGATACGCAGTATTTT. Translating gives CASSLGGAFTDTQYF.

As regards this clonotype: Compared with germline, one end of the junction differs, possibly owing to a read error. V usage is TRBV20-1 and J usage is TRBJ2-2; D is possibly TRBD2 (5 bases). Germline CDR1 reads DFQATT; CDR2 reads SNEGSKA (reference sequence). This CDR3 spans 15 amino acids. The CDR3 reads CSARVAGLNTGELFF. For the CDR3, the DNA is TGCAGTGCTAGAGTGGCCGGTTTGAACACCGGGGAACTGTTTTTT.

The chain uses TRBV6-5 and TRBJ1-3, with no clear D. Per germline, CDR1 MNHEY and CDR2 SVGAGI. The CDR3 consists of 13 residues. Trimming left V 6 bases short and J 8 bases short, with 14 bases between. Written as DNA, the CDR3 is TGTGCCAGCAGGGGGTCCCATGAAGACACCATATATTTT. This encodes CASRGSHEDTIYF.

The chain couples TRBV20-1 to TRBJ2-1, with 9 bases identical to TRBD2. V was clipped by 7 bases and J by 6 bases; unmatched bases: 10. This CDR3 has 14 amino acids. CDR1 and CDR2 from the germline V gene are DFQATT and SNEGSKA (reference sequence). CDR3: CSVSSASGTNEQFF. CDR3 nucleotide sequence: TGCAGTGTTAGTTCGGCTAGCGGGACCAATGAGCAGTTCTTC.

This CDR3 reads CASSFIAGEYNEQFF. The CDR3 DNA reads as TGTGCCAGCAGCTTCATAGCGGGAGAATACAATGAGCAGTTCTTC. The chain combines TRBV7-3 with TRBJ2-1; TRBD2 aligns across 9 bases. V shed 3 bases, J shed 4 bases, and the junction held 4 bases outside the gene matches. Germline assignment: CDR1 SGHTA and CDR2 FQGTGA. This CDR3 has 15 amino acids.

This chain's CDR3 is CASGPTGGEYNEQFF. CDR3 in DNA: TGTGCCAGCGGCCCGACAGGGGGGGAATACAATGAGCAGTTCTTC. The rearrangement joins TRBV27 to TRBJ2-1; 9 bases match TRBD1. Germline-derived CDR1 and CDR2 are MNHEY and SMNVEV (reference sequence). The CDR3 runs 15 residues. V lost 8 bases, J lost 4 bases, and 9 bases stayed unmatched.

This rearrangement joins TRBV29-1 to TRBJ2-1; D is perhaps TRBD2 (6 bases). Germline V lookup: CDR1 SQVTM, CDR2 ANQGSEA. The germline V and J ends were trimmed by 7 bases and 9 bases, with 16 bases remaining between them. The CDR3 runs to 12 residues. The CDR3 region is CSGLLARSEQFF. The CDR3 DNA reads as TGCAGCGGCCTACTAGCCCGCAGTGAGCAGTTCTTC.

V usage is TRBV5-1 and J usage is TRBJ1-2; D is unclear. The CDR3 extends over 13 amino acids. CDR1 is SGHRS and CDR2 is YFSETQ in the germline V gene. The V gene lost 3 bases and the J gene lost 8 bases, with 14 bases spanning the gap. This CDR3 reads CASSSLSTWGYTF. The CDR3 region has the DNA TGCGCCAGCAGCTCCCTATCAACCTGGGGCTACACCTTC.

J is TRBJ2-3 and V is TRBV6-6; D possibly corresponds to TRBD2 (7 bases). Germline CDR1 MNHNY, CDR2 SVGAGI (reference sequence). The V and J ends lost 3 bases and 1 base respectively, with 14 bases between them. The CDR3 is 16 amino acids. The CDR3: CASSYRGRGRTDTQYF. In DNA form, the CDR3 reads TGTGCCAGCAGTTATCGAGGGCGGGGGCGCACAGATACGCAGTATTTT.

This clonotype was observed a handful of times. The V and J genes are TRBV4-3 and TRBJ2-1, with 10 bases fitting TRBD1. The CDR3 covers 14 residues. After removal of 4 bases from V and 8 bases from J, the junction contained 5 bases not matched to a gene. Germline lookup yields CDR1 LGHNA and CDR2 YSLEER. The CDR3 DNA is TGCGCCAGCAGCCGTAGACAGGGGGCGGATGAGCAGTTCTTC. Protein sequence: CASSRRQGADEQFF.

This clonotype was counted once. The missing conserved phenylalanine or tryptophan at the end of this CDR3 makes a read error likely. In DNA form, the CDR3 reads TGTGCCAGCAGCTTAGCTAGCGGGATGAACAATGAGCAGTTCTGC. Its protein product is CASSLASGMNNEQFC. This rearrangement joins TRBV11-2 to TRBJ2-1; 9 bases align to TRBD2. Germline loops: CDR1 SGHAT, CDR2 FQNNGV. The CDR3 runs to 15 residues. The V gene end was trimmed by 1 base and the J gene end by 5 bases; junction bases not matched to a gene: 3.

The J gene is TRBJ1-1, the V gene TRBV12-3 or TRBV12-4, with D perhaps TRBD1 (6 bases). V was shortened by 3 bases and J by 0 bases, with 8 bases between the two germline ends. This CDR3 comprises 14 residues. CDR3 in amino acids: CASSLGHMNTEAFF. CDR3 nucleotides: TGTGCCAGCAGTTTGGGACACATGAACACTGAAGCTTTCTTT.